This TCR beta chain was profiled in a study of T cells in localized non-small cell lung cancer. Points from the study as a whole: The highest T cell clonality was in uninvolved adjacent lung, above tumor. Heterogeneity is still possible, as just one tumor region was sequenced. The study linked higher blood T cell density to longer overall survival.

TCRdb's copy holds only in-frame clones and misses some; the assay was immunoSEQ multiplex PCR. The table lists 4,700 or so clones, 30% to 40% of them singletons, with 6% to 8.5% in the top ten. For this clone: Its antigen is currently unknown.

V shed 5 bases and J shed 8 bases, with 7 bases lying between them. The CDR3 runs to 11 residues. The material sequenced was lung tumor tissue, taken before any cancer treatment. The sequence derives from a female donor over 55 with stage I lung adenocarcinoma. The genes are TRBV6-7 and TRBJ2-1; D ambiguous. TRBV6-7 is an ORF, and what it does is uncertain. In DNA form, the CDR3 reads TGTGCCAGCAGTGACTGGGATGAGCAGTTCTTC. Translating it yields CASSDWDEQFF.